This T cell receptor beta chain appears in the sequencing data of a study of blood T cell repertoires in COVID-19. For the study at large: The United States, Italy and Spain provided the acute and convalescent COVID-19 samples.

V was trimmed by 5 bases and J by 1 base, leaving 9 bases between them. CDR1 is SGHRS, CDR2 YFSETQ, per germline. The CDR3 sequence is 13 residues long. Method: immunoSEQ multiplex PCR; TCRdb's copy keeps in-frame clones and lacks some. Altogether more than 95,000 clones are present, roughly nine tenths being singletons, with the ten largest covering approximately 3.5%. The receptor was isolated from a woman aged 55-70 years with acute or convalescent COVID-19. The rearrangement links TRBV5-1 to TRBJ1-1; D ambiguous. Sample: peripheral blood. The CDR3 DNA reads TGCGCCAGCAGGCAGAGACAGAACACTGAAGCTTTCTTT. Its translation is CASRQRQNTEAFF.